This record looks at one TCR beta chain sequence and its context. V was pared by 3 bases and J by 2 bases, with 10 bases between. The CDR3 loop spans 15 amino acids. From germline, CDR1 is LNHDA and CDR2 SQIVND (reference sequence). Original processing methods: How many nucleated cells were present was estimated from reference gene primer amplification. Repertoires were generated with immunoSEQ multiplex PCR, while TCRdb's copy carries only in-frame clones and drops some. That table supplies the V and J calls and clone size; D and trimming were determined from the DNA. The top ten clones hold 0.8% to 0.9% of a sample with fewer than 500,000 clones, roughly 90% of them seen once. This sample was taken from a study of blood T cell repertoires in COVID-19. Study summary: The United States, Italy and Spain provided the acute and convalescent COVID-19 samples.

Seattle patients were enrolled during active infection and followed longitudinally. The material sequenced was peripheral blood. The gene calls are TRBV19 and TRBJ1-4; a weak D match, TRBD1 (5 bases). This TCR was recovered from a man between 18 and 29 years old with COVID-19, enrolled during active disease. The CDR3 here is CASSMSGVTNEKLFF. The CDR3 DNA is TGTGCCAGTAGTATGTCGGGGGTTACTAATGAAAAACTGTTTTTT.